The clone carrying this T cell receptor (beta chain) was seen a handful of times. Its matching antigen is unknown. The sample is drawn from a study of molecular identifiers for immune sequencing clone quantification. Overall study context: Four of five splits of RNA from around 18,000 or 91,000 naive CD8 cells were sequenced in replicates.

This CDR3 contains 13 residues. CDR1 and CDR2 from the germline V gene are SGHRS and YFSETQ. Trimming took 0 bases from V and 4 from J, leaving 8 bases between them. TCRdb re-called the PCR reads with MiXCR, one entry per CDR3 protein. Of 88,000 or so distinct CDR3 sequences listed, 21% were seen once; the top ten hold approximately 1.1%. Findings and caveats of the study: In a background of approximately 1 million naive cells, spiked Jurkat TCR RNA from one cell was reportedly detectable. Sizes of clones that are highly expanded could be underestimated (if identical TCR molecules share a barcode).

The CD8+CD4-CCR7+CD45RA+ phenotype defined the sorted naive CD8 T cells. The V gene is TRBV5-1, the J gene TRBJ2-7; D remains ambiguous. The sequence was obtained from a human donor in good health. Some libraries in this study had Jurkat cell RNA spiked in. The sequencing sample was made of naive CD8+ T cells from blood, with Jurkat cell RNA spiked in. The subset denotes: FACS-sorted CD8+CD4-CCR7+CD45RA+ naive T cells. The DNA for the CDR3 is TGCGCCAGCAGCTTGGCCCCGCAGTACGAGCAGTACTTC. Translated, it gives CASSLAPQYEQYF.